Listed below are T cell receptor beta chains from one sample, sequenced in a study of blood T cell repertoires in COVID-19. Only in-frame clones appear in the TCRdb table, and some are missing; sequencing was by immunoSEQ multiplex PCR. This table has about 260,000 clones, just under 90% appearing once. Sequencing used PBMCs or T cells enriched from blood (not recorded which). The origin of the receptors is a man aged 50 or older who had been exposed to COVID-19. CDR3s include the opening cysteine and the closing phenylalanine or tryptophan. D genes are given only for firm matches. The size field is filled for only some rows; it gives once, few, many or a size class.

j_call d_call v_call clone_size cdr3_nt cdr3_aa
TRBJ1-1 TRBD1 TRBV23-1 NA TGCGCCAGCAGTCAATCCCACGCAAGGGACAGGGGATCCCGGGAGTCTGAAGCTTTCTTT CASSQSHARDRGSRESEAFF
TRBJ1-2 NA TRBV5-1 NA TGCGCCAGCACCCCGGACAGAAACTATGGCTACACCTTC CASTPDRNYGYTF
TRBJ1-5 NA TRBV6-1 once TGTGCCAGCAGTGAAAGAAGGGAGCAGCCCCAGCATTTT CASSERREQPQHF
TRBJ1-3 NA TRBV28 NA TGTGCCAGCAGTTTAGAGGGAAGCTCTGGAAACACCATATATTTT CASSLEGSSGNTIYF
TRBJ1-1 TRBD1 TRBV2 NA TGTGCCAGCACAAAACAGGGGGCGGGAACTGAAGCTTTCTTT CASTKQGAGTEAFF
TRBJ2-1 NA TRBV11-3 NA TGTGCCAGCAGCTTGGACAATTACAATGAGCAGTTCTTC CASSLDNYNEQFF
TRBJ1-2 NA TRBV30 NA TGTGCCTGGAGTGAGTTCCGCCAGGATACAATCTATGGCTACACCTTC CAWSEFRQDTIYGYTF
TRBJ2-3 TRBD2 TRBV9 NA TGTGCCAGCAGCCCAAGTTGGGGGAGGGAGACAGATACGCAGTATTTT CASSPSWGRETDTQYF
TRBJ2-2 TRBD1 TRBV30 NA TGTGCCTGGATTGGGGGTACGGGACAGGCTAACACCGGGGAGCTGTTTTTT CAWIGGTGQANTGELFF
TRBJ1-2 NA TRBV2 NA TGTGCCAGCAGTGAAGCAGGGGCGGTCGGCTACACCTTC CASSEAGAVGYTF
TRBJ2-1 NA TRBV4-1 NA TGCGCCAGCAGCCAGACCCTTGTGAGGCGGGGTAATGAGCAGTTCTTC CASSQTLVRRGNEQFF
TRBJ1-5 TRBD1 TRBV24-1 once TGTGCCACCGGAGGGCCGGGACAGTCAGCCGAGGGCAATCAGCCCCAGCATTTT CATGGPGQSAEGNQPQHF
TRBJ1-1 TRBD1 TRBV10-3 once TGTGCCGCGGGACAGACGAACACTGAAGCTTTCTTT CAAGQTNTEAFF
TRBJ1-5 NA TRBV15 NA TGTGCCACCAGCAGAGGCGGGGGGCGTAGCAATCAGCCCCAGCATTTT CATSRGGGRSNQPQHF
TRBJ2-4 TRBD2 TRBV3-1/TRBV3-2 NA TGTGCCAGCGGGTTCATAGCGGGAAGGGCCAAAAACATTCAGTACTTC CASGFIAGRAKNIQYF
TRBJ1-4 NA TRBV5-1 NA TGCGCCAGCAGCTTGGCGGGCGGGACCCGTGATGAAAAACTGTTTTTT CASSLAGGTRDEKLFF
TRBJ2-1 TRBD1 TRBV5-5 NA TGTGCCAGCAGCGAAACATGGACAGGGTCCAATGAGCAGTTCTTC CASSETWTGSNEQFF
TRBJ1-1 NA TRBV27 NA TGTGCCAGCAGTTTGGGGCCCCCAGGGTTGGGCACTGAAGCTTTCTTT CASSLGPPGLGTEAFF
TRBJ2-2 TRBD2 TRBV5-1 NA TGCGCCAGCAGCTCAGGACTAGCGGCCATCACCGGGGAGCTGTTTTTT CASSSGLAAITGELFF
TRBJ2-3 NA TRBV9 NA TGTGCCAGCAGCGTAGGCGTACTCCAAAGGGGGGATACGCAGTATTTT CASSVGVLQRGDTQYF
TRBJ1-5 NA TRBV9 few TGTGCCAGCAGCGTAGGGTCAGGGAAACCTAGCAATCAGCCCCAGCATTTT CASSVGSGKPSNQPQHF
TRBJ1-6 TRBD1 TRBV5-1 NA TGCGCCAGCAGCTTGGCAATGACAGGGGGCTCTCTGGGTTCACCCCTCCACTTT CASSLAMTGGSLGSPLHF
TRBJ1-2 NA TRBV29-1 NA TGCAGCGTTGAAGGCGGATATTATGGCTACACCTTC CSVEGGYYGYTF